This T cell receptor beta chain is drawn from a study of Ad26.COV2.S vaccination and SARS-CoV-2 variants. Study-level information: Into the muscle, Ad26.COV2.S was dosed once or twice, 56 days apart.

V was clipped by 4 bases and J by 6 bases, with 6 bases between them. CDR3 size: 10 residues. Germline values: CDR1 SQVTM, CDR2 ANQGSEA. Treatment described: some 19 received Ad26.COV2.S at low or high dose, single or two shots; 5 received placebo; per-sample allocation not given. Sampling took place 63 days after the first vaccine or placebo injection. Using immunoSEQ multiplex PCR, the repertoire was profiled, and TCRdb retains in-frame clones only, with some absent. The repertoire holds some 320,000 clones, with approximately 80% as singletons. The receptor was derived from a person aged 18-65 years who received the Ad26.COV2.S COVID-19 vaccine or a placebo. The sample consisted of peripheral blood, taken in a trial of Ad26.COV2.S vaccine versus placebo. The chain links TRBV29-1 to TRBJ1-2; no definite D call. The CDR3 sequence: CSVALDGYTF. As DNA, the CDR3 is TGCAGCGTTGCTCTGGATGGCTACACCTTC.